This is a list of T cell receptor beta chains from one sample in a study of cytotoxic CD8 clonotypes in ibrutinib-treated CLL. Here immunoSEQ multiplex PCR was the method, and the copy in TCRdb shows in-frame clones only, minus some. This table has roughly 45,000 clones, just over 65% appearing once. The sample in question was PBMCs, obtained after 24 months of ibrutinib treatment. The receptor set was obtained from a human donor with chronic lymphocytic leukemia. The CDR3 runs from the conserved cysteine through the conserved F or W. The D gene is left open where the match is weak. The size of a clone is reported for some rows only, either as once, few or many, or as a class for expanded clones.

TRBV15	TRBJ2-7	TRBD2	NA	TGTGCCACCAGCAGAGATAGGCGCAGTCGGGGGGACGAGCAGTACTTC	CATSRDRRSRGDEQYF
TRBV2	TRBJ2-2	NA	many	TGTGCCAGCAGCCCGCCGGGACCTCCGAGGGGGGGGGAGCTGTTTTTT	CASSPPGPPRGGELFF
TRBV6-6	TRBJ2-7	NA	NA	TGTGCCAGCACTTGCTACGGGGGCTGCGAGCAGTACTTC	CASTCYGGCEQYF
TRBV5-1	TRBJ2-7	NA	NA	TGCGCCAGCAGCTTGTACGAGCACTTCCACGAGCAGTACTTC	CASSLYEHFHEQYF
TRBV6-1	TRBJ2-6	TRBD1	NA	TGTGCCAGCAGTGAACACAGGGGTCCCTCTGGGGCCAACGTCCTGACTTTC	CASSEHRGPSGANVLTF
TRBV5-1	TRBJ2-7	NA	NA	TGCGCCAGCAGCTTGGCCTTTGGTTCTTCCTACGAGCAGTACTTC	CASSLAFGSSYEQYF
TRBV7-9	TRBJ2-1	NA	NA	TGTGCCAGCAGCTTAGCCTGGTTCGACAATGAGCAGTTCTTC	CASSLAWFDNEQFF
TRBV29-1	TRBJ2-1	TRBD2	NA	TGCAGCTTTGATCGTGGCGGGGGGTCGTACAATGAGCAGTTCTTC	CSFDRGGGSYNEQFF
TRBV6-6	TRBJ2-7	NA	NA	TGTGCCAGCAGTTATACACCCCGGGAGCAGTACTTC	CASSYTPREQYF
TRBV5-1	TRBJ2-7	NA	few	TGCGCCAGCAGCTTGAACCGGGACTCCACCTACGAGCAGTACTTC	CASSLNRDSTYEQYF
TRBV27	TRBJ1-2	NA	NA	TGTGCCAGCAGTCCCGGTTGGGGGATTCATGGCTACACCTTC	CASSPGWGIHGYTF
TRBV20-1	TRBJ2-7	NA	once	TGCAGTGCTACCGGGGGCTACGAGCAGTACTTC	CSATGGYEQYF
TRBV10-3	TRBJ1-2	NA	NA	TGTGCCATCAGTGAGTCGAGGCAGGTCTATGGCTACACCTTC	CAISESRQVYGYTF
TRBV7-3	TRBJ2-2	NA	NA	TGTGCCAGCAGCTTGAGTGGGGGCTCCACCGGGGAGCTGTTTTTT	CASSLSGGSTGELFF
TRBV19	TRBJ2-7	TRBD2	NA	TGTGCCAGTAGCATCCACCTGACCTCCGGGACTAGCGATTACGAGCAGTACTTC	CASSIHLTSGTSDYEQYF
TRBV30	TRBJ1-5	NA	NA	TGTGCCTGGAGTGCGGAAGGCCTGGGCAATCAGCCCCAGCATTTT	CAWSAEGLGNQPQHF
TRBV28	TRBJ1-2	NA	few	TGTGCCAGCAGTTTCGGGGGAACTAACTATGGCTACACCTTC	CASSFGGTNYGYTF
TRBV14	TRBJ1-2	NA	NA	TGTGCCAGCAGCCAAGATTTGGTCGGAAACTATGGCTACACCTTC	CASSQDLVGNYGYTF
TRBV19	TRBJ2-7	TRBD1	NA	TGTGCCAGTAAAAGGACAGGGGGCTACGAGCAGTACTTC	CASKRTGGYEQYF
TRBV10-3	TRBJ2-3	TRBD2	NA	TGTGCCATCAGTGAGGTAGCGGGAGGGCCGGTAGGAACGCAGTATTTT	CAISEVAGGPVGTQYF
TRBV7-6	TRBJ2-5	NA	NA	TGTGCCAGCAGCCCCGTCCAAGAGACCCAGTACTTC	CASSPVQETQYF
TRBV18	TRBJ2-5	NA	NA	TGTGCCAGCTCCCCCCAAGAGACCCAGTACTTC	CASSPQETQYF
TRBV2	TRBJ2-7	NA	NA	TGTGCCAGCAGTCGGGAGAGGCAGGCGTACGAGCAGTACTTC	CASSRERQAYEQYF
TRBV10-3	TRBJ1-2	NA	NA	TGTGCCATCAGTGAGGGCGGACGGGAAGGGGGCTACACCTTC	CAISEGGREGGYTF
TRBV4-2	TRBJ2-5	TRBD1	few	TGTGCCAGCAGCCCTTCCTCCGGGACAGGGGGGGAAGAGACCCAGTACTTC	CASSPSSGTGGEETQYF
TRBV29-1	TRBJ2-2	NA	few	TGCAGCGCCGGGACGGGGGCGAAGGCCGGGGAGCTGTTTTTT	CSAGTGAKAGELFF
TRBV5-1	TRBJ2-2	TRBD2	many	TGCGCCAGCAGCTTTAGCCTAGCGGGCACCGGGGAGCTGTTTTTT	CASSFSLAGTGELFF
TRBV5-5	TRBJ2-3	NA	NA	TGTGCCAGCAGCTTGTGGGTCACAGATACGCAGTATTTT	CASSLWVTDTQYF